These 17 T cell receptor beta chains were sequenced from one sample in a study of T cells expressing NK-cell markers (dated by TCRdb to 2019 to 2021). Library generation was performed with 5' RACE. Sequenced on an Illumina HiSeq 2000. TCRdb reprocessed the reads, reporting each CDR3 protein sequence once and no DNA. The sample's own table lists some 150,000 distinct CDR3 sequences. Of the sample, around a third falls within the top ten clones. The sample was blood T cells: a sorted CD56 or NKG2C T cell subset, CD4+ or CD8+ T cells, or bulk PBMC T cells (not recorded which). These receptors came from a woman between 50 and 59 years old in good health. Donor details come from another sample of the same person, matched by shared clones.

This chain links TRBV6-5 with TRBJ2-2; TCRdb names TRBD1, which stays unverified in the absence of DNA. This CDR3 is 15 amino acids long. Germline lookup yields CDR1 MNHEY and CDR2 SVGAGI. CDR3 residues: CASSYRPGDTGELFF.

The V gene is TRBV7-8, the J gene TRBJ2-1; the TCRdb D gene call, TRBD2, has no DNA to confirm it. The CDR3 loop spans 15 amino acids. Germline V lookup: CDR1 SGHVS, CDR2 FQNEAQ. CDR3 protein: CASTETSGTGHEQFF.

The chain carries TRBV6-2 or TRBV6-3 and TRBJ2-1; lacking DNA, the TRBD2 call made by TCRdb goes unchecked. Germline CDR1 reads MNHEY; CDR2 reads SVGEGT. This CDR3 has 11 residues. CDR3 sequence reads: CASGRLLGQFF.

The rearrangement joins TRBV5-1 to TRBJ2-1; TCRdb names TRBD2, which stays unverified in the absence of DNA. Germline-derived CDR1 and CDR2 are SGHRS and YFSETQ. The CDR3 sequence is 16 residues long. Here the CDR3 reads CASSLGAGSHLYEQFF.

CDR3 sequence reads: CAGREGTGELFF. V and J are TRBV4-2 and TRBJ2-2; there is no DNA to check the TCRdb D call of TRBD2. The CDR3 runs 12 residues. Looked up from germline, CDR1 is LGHNA and CDR2 is YNFKEQ.

The chain has TRBV3-1 and TRBJ2-5; the TCRdb call, TRBD2, lacks DNA for checking. Germline CDR1 LGHDT, CDR2 YNNKEL (reference sequence). The CDR3 sequence is 17 residues long. CDR3 residues: CASSQGLAGEGVETQYF.

CDR3 sequence reads: CATSLSDTNTEAFF. J is TRBJ1-1 and V is TRBV5-1. Germline V CDR1 and CDR2: SGHRS, YFSETQ. This CDR3 has 14 amino acids.

The J gene is TRBJ1-5, the V gene TRBV5-1. There are 14 residues in the CDR3. Germline lookup yields CDR1 SGHRS and CDR2 YFSETQ. CDR3 loop: CASSYNGVGQPQHF.

The V gene is TRBV6-2 or TRBV6-3, the J gene TRBJ2-2; TCRdb outputs TRBD2, but without DNA this stays unchecked. Germline loops: CDR1 MNHEY, CDR2 SVGEGT. The CDR3 extends over 14 amino acids. The CDR3 region is CASSSREVAGELFF.

The gene calls are TRBV10-2 and TRBJ1-1; TCRdb's assignment of TRBD1 cannot be checked, as there is no DNA. The germline gives CDR1 WSHSY, CDR2 SAAADI. The CDR3 is 15 amino acids. The chain's CDR3 is CASSEPQGFVTEAFF.

This chain uses TRBV24-1 with TRBJ2-3; with no DNA, the TCRdb D assignment of TRBD2 cannot be verified. Germline CDR1 is KGHDR and CDR2 is SFDVKD. The CDR3 has 15 residues. This chain's CDR3 is CATSVIADSTDTQYF.

This rearrangement joins TRBV29-1 to TRBJ1-5. Germline CDR1 SQVTM, CDR2 ANQGSEA. This CDR3 has 14 amino acids. The CDR3 sequence: CSVAGTNDNQPQHF.

This sequence joins TRBV4-1 and TRBJ2-5; with no DNA, the TCRdb D assignment of TRBD1 cannot be verified. Germline lookup yields CDR1 MGHRA and CDR2 YSYEKL. The CDR3 has 12 amino acids. CDR3 region: CASSQGGETQYF.

The chain has TRBV20-1 and TRBJ1-5. The CDR3 length is 14 residues. Germline CDR1 DFQATT, CDR2 SNEGSKA (reference sequence). The CDR3 is CSARDQGFNQPQHF.

The genes are TRBV14 and TRBJ2-5; TCRdb indicates TRBD2, and absent DNA this call remains unverified. The germline V gene has CDR1 SGHDN and CDR2 FVKESK. The CDR3 is 16 amino acids. CDR3 sequence reads: CASSPLAGVGQETQYF. The entire variable domain, with the rest obtained from reference TRBV14 and TRBJ2-5, is as follows: EAGVTQFPSHSVIEKGQTVTLRCDPISGHDNLYWYRRVMGKEIKFLLHFVKESKQDESGMPNNRFLAERTGGTYSTLKVQPAELEDSGVYFCASSPLAGVGQETQYFGPGTRLLVL.

The rearrangement links TRBV5-6 to TRBJ1-1. There are 11 residues in the CDR3. From germline, CDR1 is SGHDT and CDR2 YYEEEE. CDR3 protein: CASSLSRGAFF. Full variable domain (outside the CDR3, taken from reference TRBV5-6 and TRBJ1-1): DAGVTQSPTHLIKTRGQQVTLRCSPKSGHDTVSWYQQALGQGPQFIFQYYEEEERQRGNFPDRFSGHQFPNYSSELNVNALLLGDSALYLCASSLSRGAFFGQGTRLTVV.

V is TRBV5-1 and J is TRBJ2-3; the D call of TRBD2 rests on TCRdb alone, since no DNA is present to check it. This CDR3 region has 13 residues. Germline CDR1 is SGHRS and CDR2 is YFSETQ. CDR3 residues: CASSPLPADTQYF.